This entry is about one T cell receptor beta chain. Its antigen remains unknown. The sample's treatment: some 20 received Ad26.COV2.S at low or high dose, single or two shots; about 5 received placebo; per-sample allocation not given. The samples were gathered on day 63 after the first injection of vaccine or placebo. The repertoire was sequenced with immunoSEQ multiplex PCR; TCRdb's copy has only in-frame clones and lacks some. The sample lists about 680,000 clones, around 90% occurring once. The germline V gene encodes CDR1 SGHTA and CDR2 FQGNSA. CDR3 length: 15 amino acids. Trimming took 2 bases from V and 2 from J, leaving 11 bases between them. The data are from a study of Ad26.COV2.S vaccination and SARS-CoV-2 variants. Study as a whole: The study gave Ad26.COV2.S intramuscularly, once or twice 56 days apart.

Study results and limitations: Whether participants received vaccine or placebo, their non-spike TCR breadth was similar.

This clonotype originated in a person between 18 and 65 years old who received the Ad26.COV2.S COVID-19 vaccine or a placebo. The chain recombines TRBV7-2 with TRBJ2-3, with no clear D. The specimen was peripheral blood, collected in a trial of Ad26.COV2.S vaccine versus placebo. Written as DNA, the CDR3 is TGTGCCAGCAGCTTATCGTGGGCAGCCACAGATACGCAGTATTTT. Encoded protein: CASSLSWAATDTQYF.